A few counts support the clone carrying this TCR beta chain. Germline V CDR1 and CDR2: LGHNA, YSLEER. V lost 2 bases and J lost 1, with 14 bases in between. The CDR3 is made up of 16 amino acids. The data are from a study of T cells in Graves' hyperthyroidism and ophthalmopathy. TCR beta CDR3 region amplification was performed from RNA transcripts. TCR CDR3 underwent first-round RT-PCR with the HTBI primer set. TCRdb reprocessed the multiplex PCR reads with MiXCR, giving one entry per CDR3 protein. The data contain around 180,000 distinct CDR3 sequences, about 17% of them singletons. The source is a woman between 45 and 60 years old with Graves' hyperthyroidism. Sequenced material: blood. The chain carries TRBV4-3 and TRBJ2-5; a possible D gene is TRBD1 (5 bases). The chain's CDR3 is CASSQLVWGLQETQYF. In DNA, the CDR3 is TGCGCCAGCAGCCAACTAGTCTGGGGCCTCCAAGAGACCCAGTACTTC.